These 23 T cell receptor beta chains were sequenced from one sample in a study of blood T cell repertoires in COVID-19. Profiled with immunoSEQ multiplex PCR; TCRdb holds only in-frame clones, not every one. The table shows fewer than 30,000 clones, with about 78% occurring only once. The source material was peripheral blood. All receptors derive from a boy younger than 10 with active or convalescent COVID-19.

The chain couples TRBV28 to TRBJ2-7; 7 nucleotides agree with TRBD1. The trim removed 1 base at V and 6 bases at J, leaving 6 bases unmatched. The CDR3 has 14 residues. CDR1 is MDHEN, CDR2 SYDVKM, per germline. This CDR3 is CASSLSQGVLEQYF. CDR3 nucleotide sequence: TGTGCCAGCAGTTTATCCCAGGGGGTACTCGAGCAGTACTTC.

The chain recombines TRBV13 with TRBJ1-2; the match to TRBD1 covers 7 bases. J was trimmed by 8 bases and V by 4 bases; bases with no gene match: 31. The length of the CDR3 is 21 residues. Germline V gives CDR1 PRHDT, CDR2 FYEKMQ (reference sequence). The chain's CDR3 is CASSSPYWAGVTGSGMGGYTF. The CDR3 DNA reads TGTGCCAGCAGCTCCCCGTATTGGGCTGGCGTGACAGGGAGCGGAATGGGGGGCTACACCTTC.

Remarks on this clone: Other DNA sequences in this specimen translate into the identical CDR3. V usage is TRBV10-3 and J usage is TRBJ2-2; 12 bases map to TRBD2. V shed 7 bases and J 4 bases; nucleotides not matched to a gene: 7. Germline V CDR1 and CDR2: ENHRY, SYGVKD. This CDR3 is built from 16 residues. CDR3 sequence: CAITSLAGGLTGELFF. Written as DNA, the CDR3 is TGTGCCATCACCTCCCTAGCGGGAGGGCTCACCGGGGAGCTGTTTTTT.

The chain is built from TRBV6-5 and TRBJ2-1; TRBD2 agrees at 7 bases. Germline loops: CDR1 MNHEY, CDR2 SVGAGI. The CDR3 consists of 15 residues. J gave up 5 bases and V 10 bases, and 14 bases lay outside the gene matches. CDR3 sequence reads: CATAEGGVRDNEQFF. The CDR3 bases are TGTGCCACTGCCGAGGGAGGGGTTAGGGACAATGAGCAGTTCTTC.

This clone is categorized as medium-sized. This chain connects TRBV18 to TRBJ1-3; no definite D call. CDR3 size: 13 residues. Germline loops: CDR1 KGHSH, CDR2 LQKENI. Deletions cut 3 bases from V and 3 bases from J, with 6 bases between. Here the CDR3 reads CASSPFNGNTIYF. DNA of the CDR3: TGTGCCAGCTCACCGTTTAATGGAAACACCATATATTTT.

This clone is medium-sized within its sample. This rearrangement joins TRBV28 to TRBJ2-7; the D gene is possibly TRBD1 (6 bases). The ends were cut back, 5 bases at V and 2 bases at J, with 16 bases in the middle. The CDR3 has 15 amino acids. CDR1 is MDHEN and CDR2 is SYDVKM in the germline V gene. CDR3 residues: CASSPLPTGPYEQYF. The CDR3 DNA follows: TGTGCCAGCAGTCCACTTCCGACAGGTCCCTACGAGCAGTACTTC.

The rearrangement joins TRBV21-1 to TRBJ1-4; TRBD1, as called in the table, went unchecked against the DNA. TRBV21-1 is a pseudogene segment. The CDR3 has 10 amino acids. The CDR3 DNA sequence: TGTGCCAGGAACGATGGGGCCTGTCTTTTT. Its translation is CARNDGACLF.

V and J are TRBV2 and TRBJ2-5, with D possibly being TRBD1 (5 bases). The CDR3 sequence is 15 residues long. Per the germline V gene, CDR1 is SNHLY and CDR2 is FYNNEI. V lost 2 bases, J lost 1 base, and 11 bases lay in between. The CDR3 coding sequence is TGTGCCAGCAGTGAACGAGCAGGGCTCCAAGAGACCCAGTACTTC. Translated, it gives CASSERAGLQETQYF. Complete variable domain (other parts from reference TRBV2 and TRBJ2-5): EPEVTQTPSHQVTQMGQEVILRCVPISNHLYFYWYRQILGQKVEFLVSFYNNEISEKSEIFDDQFSVERPDGSNFTLKIRSTKLEDSAMYFCASSERAGLQETQYFGPGTRLLVL.

CDR3 protein: CASSLSTRNSPLHF. CDR3 sequence (DNA): TGTGCCAGCAGTTTATCTACGAGAAATTCACCCCTCCACTTT. This sequence joins TRBV27 and TRBJ1-6; D gene ambiguous. Germline CDR1 is MNHEY and CDR2 is SMNVEV (reference sequence). The germline V and J ends were trimmed by 0 bases and 7 bases, with 7 bases remaining between them. The CDR3 spans 14 residues.

The chain employs TRBV6-5 and TRBJ2-2; tentatively, D is TRBD2 (5 bases). CDR1 is MNHEY and CDR2 is SVGAGI in the germline V gene. There are 14 residues in the CDR3. V lost 6 bases, J lost 1 base, and 9 bases lay in between. CDR3 sequence reads: CASRVGLNTGELFF. The CDR3 region has the DNA TGTGCCAGCAGGGTCGGACTGAACACCGGGGAGCTGTTTTTT.

The J gene is TRBJ1-4, the V gene TRBV25-1; 9 bases are shared with TRBD1. The junction had 14 bases not matched to a gene; V was cut back by 1 base and J by 8 bases. The CDR3 runs to 18 residues. CDR1 is MGHDK, CDR2 SYGVNS, per germline. CDR3 protein: CASSELTGGAFAREKLFF. The DNA for the CDR3 is TGTGCCAGCAGTGAATTAACAGGGGGCGCTTTCGCAAGGGAAAAACTGTTTTTT.

The chain recombines TRBV28 with TRBJ1-1; D remains unclear. The CDR3 runs to 13 residues. The ends were cut back, 7 bases at V and 1 base at J, with 10 bases in the middle. Per the germline V gene, CDR1 is MDHEN and CDR2 is SYDVKM. As DNA, the CDR3 is TGTGCCAGCATTGAATACTCGAACACTGAAGCTTTCTTT. This encodes CASIEYSNTEAFF.

The V call is TRBV3-1 (or the pseudogene TRBV3-2), the J call TRBJ2-1, with 8 bases aligning to TRBD2. The V gene end was trimmed by 2 bases and the J gene end by 8 bases; junction bases not matched to a gene: 11. The germline CDR1 and CDR2 sequences are LGHDT and YNNKEL (reference sequence). This CDR3 has 16 residues. CDR3 DNA: TGTGCCAGCAGCCAATGGCGTGGGACTAGTATGGATGAGCAGTTCTTC. Protein: CASSQWRGTSMDEQFF.

The chain combines TRBV7-9 with TRBJ1-2, with D possibly TRBD1 on 6 matching bases. The length of the CDR3 is 16 residues. V lost 3 bases and J lost 4, with 18 bases in between. From germline, CDR1 is SEHNR and CDR2 FQNEAQ (reference sequence). The chain's CDR3 is CASSFTSPTGIYGYTF. CDR3 in DNA: TGTGCCAGCAGCTTCACCTCCCCGACAGGTATCTATGGCTACACCTTC.

The rearrangement uses TRBV30 and TRBJ2-7, with D possibly matching TRBD2 (6 bases). The V end lost 1 base, the J end lost 6 bases, and 13 bases lay between the germline ends. There are 13 residues in the CDR3. Germline lookup yields CDR1 GTSNPN and CDR2 SVGIG (reference sequence). The CDR3 protein is CAWSAGEVLEQYF. The CDR3 coding sequence is TGTGCCTGGAGTGCGGGAGAGGTCCTCGAGCAGTACTTC.

This chain links TRBV7-2 with TRBJ2-1; 9 bases map to TRBD2. Germline V lookup: CDR1 SGHTA, CDR2 FQGNSA. CDR3 length: 13 residues. The J segment lost 7 bases and the V segment lost 8 bases, leaving 6 bases of the junction unmatched. The CDR3, as DNA: TGTGCCAGCTTGGCGGGAGGGCCAAATGAGCAGTTCTTC. Protein: CASLAGGPNEQFF.

J is TRBJ1-3 and V is TRBV28, with D tentatively TRBD1 (6 bases). CDR1 MDHEN and CDR2 SYDVKM come from the germline V gene. V lost 4 bases and J 2 bases, leaving 12 bases between the germline ends. There are 15 residues in the CDR3. CDR3 DNA sequence: TGTGCCAGCAGTTCGGGACAAAAGACTGGAAACACCATATATTTT. This gives the protein CASSSGQKTGNTIYF.

The gene calls are TRBV7-2 and TRBJ1-6; tentatively, D is TRBD1 (5 bases). Trimming took off 2 bases at V and 6 bases at J, with 17 bases between the two ends. Germline CDR1 and CDR2: SGHTA and FQGNSA. The CDR3 loop spans 17 amino acids. The CDR3 reads CASSLRGSRSFNSPLHF. The CDR3 DNA sequence: TGTGCCAGCAGCTTAAGGGGCTCCCGGTCTTTTAATTCACCCCTCCACTTT.

The chain has TRBV4-3 and TRBJ2-2; possibly TRBD2 for D (5 bases). The germline V and J ends were trimmed by 3 bases and 0 bases, with 20 bases remaining between them. Germline CDR1 LGHNA, CDR2 YSLEER. This CDR3 spans 19 amino acids. CDR3 sequence: CASSQALLEAPSNTGELFF. CDR3 nucleotides: TGCGCCAGCAGCCAGGCTTTGCTGGAGGCGCCTTCGAACACCGGGGAGCTGTTTTTT.

The table lists this clone with a count of one. This chain uses TRBV15 with TRBJ1-6; D is unresolved. The CDR3 extends over 13 amino acids. Trimming shortened V by 1 base and J by 8 bases, and 6 bases separated the two germline ends. Looked up from germline, CDR1 is LNHNV and CDR2 is YYDKDF (reference sequence). In nucleotides, the CDR3 is TGTGCCACCAGCAGAGTTAGTGATTCACCCCTCCACTTT. Residues: CATSRVSDSPLHF.

The V and J genes are TRBV18 and TRBJ2-1; D gene ambiguous. Between the trimmed V and J ends, which lost 3 bases and 12 bases, there was a span of 12 bases. This CDR3 region has 12 residues. Germline CDR1 KGHSH, CDR2 LQKENI. The chain's CDR3 is CASSPLHPGQFF. The CDR3 bases are TGTGCCAGCTCACCCCTCCACCCGGGGCAGTTCTTC.

By sample fraction, this clone is medium-sized. The V call is TRBV25-1, the J call TRBJ1-6; tentative D call: TRBD1 (5 bases). The CDR3 totals 15 residues. V lost 4 bases to trimming and J lost 5 bases, with 12 bases between them. The V gene's germline CDR1 is MGHDK and CDR2 SYGVNS. The CDR3 spells CASSVSTAHNSPLHF. CDR3 bases: TGTGCCAGCAGTGTCTCGACAGCCCATAATTCACCCCTCCACTTT.

The chain employs TRBV6-5 and TRBJ2-7; TRBD2 matches 11 bases. Germline assignment: CDR1 MNHEY and CDR2 SVGAGI. V dropped 6 bases and J dropped 0; count of bases not matched to a gene: 4. The CDR3 contains 15 residues. In DNA form, the CDR3 reads TGTGCCAGCAGGTGGACTAGCGGGTTCTCCTACGAGCAGTACTTC. This codes for CASRWTSGFSYEQYF.